This TCR beta chain was documented in a study of molecular identifiers for immune sequencing clone quantification. Investigators produced naive CD8 libraries from approximately 20,000 to 1,000,000 sorted cells, drawing on 10%, 30% or 50% RNA. Sorting isolated naive CD8 T cells as CD8+CD4-CCR7+CD45RA+ events. Findings and limits, study-wide: Reports indicate spiked Jurkat TCR RNA from one cell could be found among around 1 million naive cells.

As previously described, bulk TCR libraries were made using listed TCR primers. Via MiXCR, TCRdb re-called the PCR reads, giving one row per CDR3 protein. The sample consists of under 800,000 distinct CDR3 sequences, 25% of them appearing once. A remark on this clonotype: The target antigen is unknown.

V trimming: 0 bases; J trimming: 1 base; junction bases outside the gene matches: 7. This CDR3 contains 17 residues. Germline V gene lookup returns CDR1 LGHNA and CDR2 YSLEER. The chain combines TRBV4-3 with TRBJ2-5; 8 bases align to TRBD2. The clonotype originates from a human donor in good health. Some libraries in this study had Jurkat cell RNA spiked in. What was sequenced was naive CD8+ T cells from blood, with Jurkat cell RNA spiked in. The subset here: FACS-sorted CD8+CD4-CCR7+CD45RA+ naive T cells. The CDR3 region has the DNA TGCGCCAGCAGCCAAGATTGGGCTAGCGGGCTCCAAGAGACCCAGTACTTC. Amino acids: CASSQDWASGLQETQYF.